The 19 T cell receptor beta chains presented below share a single source sample, sequenced in a study of cytomegalovirus exposure and HLA in healthy donors. The PCR ran on 60 Vbeta and 13 Jbeta primers. The data were produced by immunoSEQ multiplex PCR, yet TCRdb's version contains in-frame clones alone and is incomplete. The sample has about 220,000 clones, more than 65% seen once. The specimen sequenced was PBMCs. Source of these receptors: a man between 18 and 35 years old in good health and CMV-seronegative.

This clone was seen just once. This chain uses TRBV6-1 with TRBJ2-1, with 12 positions matching TRBD2. From germline, CDR1 is MNHNS and CDR2 SASEGT. The CDR3 sequence is 15 residues long. J was trimmed by 6 bases and V by 8 bases; bases with no gene match: 8. CDR3 nucleotide sequence: TGTGCCAGCGGTACCGGGACTAGCGGGCGCAATGAGCAGTTCTTC. This encodes CASGTGTSGRNEQFF.

The sample holds a few counts of this clone. J is TRBJ1-1 and V is TRBV29-1; TRBD1 matches at 7 bases. Losses at the gene ends were 4 bases for V and 6 bases for J; bases not matched to a gene: 5. Germline assignment: CDR1 SQVTM and CDR2 ANQGSEA. The CDR3 length is 12 residues. The chain's CDR3 is CSVGSGTAEAFF. DNA for the CDR3: TGCAGCGTTGGCTCCGGGACAGCTGAAGCTTTCTTT.

V gene TRBV7-9 combines with J gene TRBJ1-4; weak D call: TRBD1 (5 bases). This CDR3 comprises 16 residues. V was trimmed by 1 base and J by 3 bases, leaving 12 bases between them. CDR1 and CDR2 from the germline V gene are SEHNR and FQNEAQ (reference sequence). In nucleotides, the CDR3 is TGTGCCAGCAGCTTAGGGCGTGGGGCTTCTAATGAAAAACTGTTTTTT. Translating gives CASSLGRGASNEKLFF.

The chain combines TRBV2 with TRBJ2-1, with TRBD1 matching over 7 bases. The CDR3 spans 13 residues. Per germline, CDR1 SNHLY and CDR2 FYNNEI. Trimming took 6 bases from V and 8 from J; bases not matched to a gene: 7. The CDR3 loop is CASSDDRAYEQFF. Here the CDR3 DNA reads TGTGCCAGCAGCGACGACAGGGCCTATGAGCAGTTCTTC. The entire variable domain, with the rest obtained from reference TRBV2 and TRBJ2-1, is as follows: EPEVTQTPSHQVTQMGQEVILRCVPISNHLYFYWYRQILGQKVEFLVSFYNNEISEKSEIFDDQFSVERPDGSNFTLKIRSTKLEDSAMYFCASSDDRAYEQFFGPGTRLTVL.

This clone has only a few counts. The chain recombines TRBV9 with TRBJ2-7, with 14 positions matching TRBD2. The germline gives CDR1 SGDLS, CDR2 YYNGEE. With 0 bases clipped from V and 6 bases from J, the junction kept 17 bases outside the gene matches. The CDR3 covers 20 residues. The CDR3 region is CASSVAAQDMTSGRVSEQYF. The CDR3 nucleotides read TGTGCCAGCAGCGTAGCTGCCCAGGACATGACTAGCGGGAGGGTCAGCGAGCAGTACTTC.

V and J are TRBV7-3 and TRBJ2-2, with D tentatively TRBD1 (7 bases). V lost 5 bases to trimming and J lost 1 base, with 11 bases between them. Germline CDR1 SGHTA, CDR2 FQGTGA. The CDR3 is made up of 15 amino acids. The CDR3 region has the DNA TGTGCCAGCAGCCTTCAGGGGGGGAACACCGGGGAGCTGTTTTTT. Translated, it gives CASSLQGGNTGELFF.

The chain employs TRBV18 and TRBJ2-7; 7 bases fit TRBD2. CDR3 length: 13 residues. The germline CDR1 and CDR2 sequences are KGHSH and LQKENI. V was pared by 2 bases and J by 6 bases, with 4 bases of the junction left unmatched. CDR3 region: CASSPAGVSEQYF. As DNA, the CDR3 is TGTGCCAGCTCACCAGCGGGAGTTAGCGAGCAGTACTTC.

The chain carries TRBV7-9 and TRBJ2-5; 10 bases line up with TRBD1. This CDR3 has 16 amino acids. The J segment lost 6 bases and the V segment lost 5 bases, leaving 12 bases of the junction unmatched. CDR1 SEHNR and CDR2 FQNEAQ come from the germline V gene (reference sequence). The CDR3 protein is CASSLTTGGSRKTQYF. The CDR3 nucleotides are TGTGCCAGCAGCCTAACGACAGGGGGCTCCCGAAAGACCCAGTACTTC.

The rearrangement uses TRBV7-3 and TRBJ2-3; 8 nucleotides agree with TRBD2. The ends lost 0 bases at V and 2 bases at J; junction bases unmatched: 4. Germline V gene lookup returns CDR1 SGHTA and CDR2 FQGTGA. This CDR3 spans 16 amino acids. CDR3 bases: TGTGCCAGCAGCTTAACTCAGCGGGGGAACACAGATACGCAGTATTTT. Protein sequence: CASSLTQRGNTDTQYF.

This sequence joins TRBV30 and TRBJ2-1, with TRBD2 matching 7 bases. The CDR3 totals 13 residues. J lost 5 bases, V lost 7 bases, and 8 bases had no gene match. Germline V gene data show CDR1 as GTSNPN and CDR2 as SVGIG (reference sequence). For the CDR3, the DNA is TGTGCCTCGGGCGGGAGAGCCGACAATGAGCAGTTCTTC. This codes for CASGGRADNEQFF. Full variable domain (rest looked up from reference TRBV30 and TRBJ2-1): SQTIHQWPATLVQPVGSPLSLECTVEGTSNPNLYWYRQAAGRGLQLLFYSVGIGQISSEVPQNLSASRPQDRQFILSSKKLLLSDSGFYLCASGGRADNEQFFGPGTRLTVL.

V and J are TRBV5-8 and TRBJ2-3; D gene unclear. With 0 bases removed from V and 4 bases from J, the gap between germline ends came to 15 bases. Germline V CDR1 and CDR2: SGHTS, YDEGEE. This CDR3 is 16 amino acids long. The CDR3 protein is CASSLGTSTWADTQYF. The CDR3 coding sequence is TGTGCCAGCAGCTTGGGAACCTCGACTTGGGCAGATACGCAGTATTTT.

This rearrangement joins TRBV27 to TRBJ2-5; D call uncertain. CDR3 length: 10 residues. Germline values: CDR1 MNHEY, CDR2 SMNVEV (reference sequence). The V and J ends lost 3 bases and 7 bases respectively, with 3 bases between them. DNA of the CDR3: TGTGCCAGCAGTTTCGTGACCCAGTACTTC. Translated, it gives CASSFVTQYF.

This clone was seen only once. The chain carries TRBV5-1 and TRBJ1-5; TRBD1 matches 8 bases. This CDR3 contains 14 residues. V was pared by 4 bases and J by 5 bases, with 5 bases of the junction left unmatched. The germline gives CDR1 SGHRS, CDR2 YFSETQ. In DNA form, the CDR3 reads TGCGCCAGCAGCCCTACAGGGGGTTATCAGCCCCAGCATTTT. The encoded protein is CASSPTGGYQPQHF.

The chain uses TRBV6-4 and TRBJ1-5; no firm D call. The CDR3 extends over 19 amino acids. V was clipped by 4 bases and J by 4 bases, with 26 bases between them. From germline, CDR1 is MRHNA and CDR2 SNTAGT. CDR3 nucleotide sequence: TGTGCCAGCAGTGCCCCATGGGGAAAGACTTTTAGGGAGAATCAGCCCCAGCATTTT. It yields the protein CASSAPWGKTFRENQPQHF.

The chain uses TRBV19 and TRBJ2-5, with TRBD2 identical over 11 bases. Trimming removed 4 bases from V and 2 bases from J; junction bases left unmatched: 6. This CDR3 is built from 16 residues. From germline, CDR1 is LNHDA and CDR2 SQIVND (reference sequence). The CDR3 here is CASSKGLAEGQETQYF. The DNA of the CDR3 is TGTGCCAGTAGTAAGGGACTAGCGGAGGGGCAAGAGACCCAGTACTTC.

V usage is TRBV6-5 and J usage is TRBJ2-7, with 9 nucleotides matching TRBD2. Germline V gene sequence: CDR1 MNHEY, CDR2 SVGAGI. V lost 2 bases, J lost 1 base, and 3 bases stayed unmatched. The CDR3 totals 15 residues. In DNA form, the CDR3 reads TGTGCCAGCAGTTACAGACTAGCGGATTCCTACGAGCAGTACTTC. This encodes CASSYRLADSYEQYF.

V gene TRBV6-1 combines with J gene TRBJ2-7, with 8 nucleotides matching TRBD2. Germline loops: CDR1 MNHNS, CDR2 SASEGT. The CDR3 runs 14 residues. Unmatched junction bases numbered 4, after V lost 6 bases and J lost 0 bases. The CDR3 here is CASRPGTSSYEQYF. The CDR3 coding sequence is TGTGCCAGCAGGCCCGGGACTAGCTCCTACGAGCAGTACTTC.

This clone was detected only a few times. The chain combines TRBV9 with TRBJ2-3; 8 nucleotides line up with TRBD1. Germline loops: CDR1 SGDLS, CDR2 YYNGEE. V gave up 0 bases and J gave up 0 bases; unmatched junction bases: 9. The CDR3 spans 18 residues. As DNA, the CDR3 is TGTGCCAGCAGCGTAGGGACAGGGTACCATTTTAGCACAGATACGCAGTATTTT. It is translated as CASSVGTGYHFSTDTQYF.

In this sample, this clone turned up a few times. The chain combines TRBV27 with TRBJ2-5, with D perhaps TRBD2 (5 bases). CDR3 length: 12 residues. CDR1 and CDR2 (germline): MNHEY, SMNVEV (reference sequence). V was trimmed by 4 bases and J by 7 bases, leaving 10 bases between them. The CDR3 DNA reads as TGTGCCAGCAGTTCAGGACTTCGGACCCAGTACTTC. Translating gives CASSSGLRTQYF.